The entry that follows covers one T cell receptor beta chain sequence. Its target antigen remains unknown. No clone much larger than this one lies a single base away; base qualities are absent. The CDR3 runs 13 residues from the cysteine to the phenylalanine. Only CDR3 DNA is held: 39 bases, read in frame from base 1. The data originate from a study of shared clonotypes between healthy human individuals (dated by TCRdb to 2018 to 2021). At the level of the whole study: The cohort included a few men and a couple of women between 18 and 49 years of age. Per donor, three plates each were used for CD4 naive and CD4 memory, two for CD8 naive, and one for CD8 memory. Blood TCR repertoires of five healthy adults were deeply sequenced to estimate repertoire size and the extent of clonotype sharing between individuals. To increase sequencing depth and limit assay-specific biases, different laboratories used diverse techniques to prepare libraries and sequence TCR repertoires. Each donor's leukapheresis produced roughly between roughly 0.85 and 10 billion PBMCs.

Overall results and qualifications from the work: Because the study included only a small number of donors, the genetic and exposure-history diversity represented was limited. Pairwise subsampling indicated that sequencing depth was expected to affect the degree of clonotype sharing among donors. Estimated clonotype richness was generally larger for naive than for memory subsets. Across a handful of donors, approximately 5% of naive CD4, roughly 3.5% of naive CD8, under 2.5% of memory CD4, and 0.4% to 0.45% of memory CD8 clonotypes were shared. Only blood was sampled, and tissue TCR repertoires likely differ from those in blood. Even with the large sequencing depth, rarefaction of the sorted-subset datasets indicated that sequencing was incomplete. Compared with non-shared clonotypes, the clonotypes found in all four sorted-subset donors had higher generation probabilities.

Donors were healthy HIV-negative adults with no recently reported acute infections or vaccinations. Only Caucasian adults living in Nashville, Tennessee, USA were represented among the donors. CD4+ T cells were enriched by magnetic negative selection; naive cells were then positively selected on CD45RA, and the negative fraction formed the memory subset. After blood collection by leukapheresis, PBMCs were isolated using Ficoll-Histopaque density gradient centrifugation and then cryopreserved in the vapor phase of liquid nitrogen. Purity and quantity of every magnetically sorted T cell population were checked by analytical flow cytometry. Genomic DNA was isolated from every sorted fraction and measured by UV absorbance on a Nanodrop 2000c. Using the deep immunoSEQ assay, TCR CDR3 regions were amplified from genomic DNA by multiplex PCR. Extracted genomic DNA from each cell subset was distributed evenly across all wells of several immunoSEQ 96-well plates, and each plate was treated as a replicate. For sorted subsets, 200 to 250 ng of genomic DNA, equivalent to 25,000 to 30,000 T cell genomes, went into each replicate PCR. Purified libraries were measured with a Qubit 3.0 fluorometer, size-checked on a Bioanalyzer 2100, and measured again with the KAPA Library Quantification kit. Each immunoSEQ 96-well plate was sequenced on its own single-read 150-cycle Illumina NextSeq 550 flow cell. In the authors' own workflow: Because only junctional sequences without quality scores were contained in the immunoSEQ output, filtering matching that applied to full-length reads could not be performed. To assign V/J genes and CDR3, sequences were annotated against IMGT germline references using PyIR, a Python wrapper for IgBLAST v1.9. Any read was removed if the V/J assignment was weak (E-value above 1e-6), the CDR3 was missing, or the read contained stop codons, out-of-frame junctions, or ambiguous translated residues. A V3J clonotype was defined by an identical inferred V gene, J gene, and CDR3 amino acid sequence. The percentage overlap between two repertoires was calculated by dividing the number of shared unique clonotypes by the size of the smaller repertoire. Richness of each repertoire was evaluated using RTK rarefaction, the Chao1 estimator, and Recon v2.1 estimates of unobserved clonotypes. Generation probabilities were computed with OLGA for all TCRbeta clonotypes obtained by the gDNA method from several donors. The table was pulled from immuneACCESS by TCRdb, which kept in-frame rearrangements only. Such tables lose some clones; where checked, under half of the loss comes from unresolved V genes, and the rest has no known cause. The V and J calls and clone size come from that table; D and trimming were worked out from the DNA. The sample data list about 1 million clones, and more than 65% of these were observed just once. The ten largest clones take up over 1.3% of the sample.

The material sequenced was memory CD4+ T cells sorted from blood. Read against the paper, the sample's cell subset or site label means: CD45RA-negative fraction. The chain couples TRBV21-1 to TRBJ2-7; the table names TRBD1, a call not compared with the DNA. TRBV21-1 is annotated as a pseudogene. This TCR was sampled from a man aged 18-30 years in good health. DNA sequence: TGTGCCAGCAGGGGACAGGGGTCCTACGAGCAGTACTTC. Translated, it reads CASRGQGSYEQYF.